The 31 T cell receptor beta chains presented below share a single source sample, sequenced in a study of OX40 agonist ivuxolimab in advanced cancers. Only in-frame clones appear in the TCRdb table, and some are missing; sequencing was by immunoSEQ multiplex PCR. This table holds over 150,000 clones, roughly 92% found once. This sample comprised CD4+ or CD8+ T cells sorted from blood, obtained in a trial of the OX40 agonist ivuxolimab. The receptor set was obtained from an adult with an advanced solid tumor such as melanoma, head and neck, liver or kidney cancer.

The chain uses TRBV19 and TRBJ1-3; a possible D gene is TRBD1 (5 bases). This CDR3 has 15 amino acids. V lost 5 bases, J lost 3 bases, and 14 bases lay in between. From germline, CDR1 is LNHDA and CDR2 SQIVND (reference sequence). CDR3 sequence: CASSPPGTLGNTIYF. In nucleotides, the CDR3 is TGTGCCAGTAGTCCCCCCGGGACGCTTGGAAACACCATATATTTT. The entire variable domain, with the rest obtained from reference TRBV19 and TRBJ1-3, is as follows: DGGITQSPKYLFRKEGQNVTLSCEQNLNHDAMYWYRQDPGQGLRLIYYSQIVNDFQKGDIAEGYSVSREKKESFPLTVTSAQKNPTAFYLCASSPPGTLGNTIYFGEGSWLTVV.

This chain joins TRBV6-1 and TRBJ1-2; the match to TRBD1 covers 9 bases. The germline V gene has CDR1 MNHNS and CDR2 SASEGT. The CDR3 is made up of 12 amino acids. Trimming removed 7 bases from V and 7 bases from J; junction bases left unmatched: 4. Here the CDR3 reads CASKGQGLGYTF. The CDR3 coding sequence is TGTGCCAGCAAAGGACAGGGGCTTGGCTACACCTTC.

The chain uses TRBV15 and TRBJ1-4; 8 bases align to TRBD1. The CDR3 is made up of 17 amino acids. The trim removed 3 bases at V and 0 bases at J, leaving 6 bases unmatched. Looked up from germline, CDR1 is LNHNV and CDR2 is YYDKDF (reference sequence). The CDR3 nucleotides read TGTGCCACCAGCAGGAGGGGACAGGCCGCAACTAATGAAAAACTGTTTTTT. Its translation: CATSRRGQAATNEKLFF.

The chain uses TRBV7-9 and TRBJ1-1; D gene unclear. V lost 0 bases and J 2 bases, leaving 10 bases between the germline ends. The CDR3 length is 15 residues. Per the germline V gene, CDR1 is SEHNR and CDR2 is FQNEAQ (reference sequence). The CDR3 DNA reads TGTGCCAGCAGCTTAGCGAAGAAGGATAACACTGAAGCTTTCTTT. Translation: CASSLAKKDNTEAFF.

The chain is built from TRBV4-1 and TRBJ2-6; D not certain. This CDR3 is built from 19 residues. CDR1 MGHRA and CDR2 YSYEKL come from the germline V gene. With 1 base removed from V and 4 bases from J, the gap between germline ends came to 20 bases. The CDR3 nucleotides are TGCGCCAGCAGCCAAGTTAGGGTGGGCTTAAGGACCGGGGCCAACGTCCTGACTTTC. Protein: CASSQVRVGLRTGANVLTF.

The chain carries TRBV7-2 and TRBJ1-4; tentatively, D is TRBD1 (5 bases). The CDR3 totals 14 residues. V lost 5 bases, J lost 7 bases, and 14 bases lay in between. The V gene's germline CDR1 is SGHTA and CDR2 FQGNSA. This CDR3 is CASSLGGDGEKLFF. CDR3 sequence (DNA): TGTGCCAGCAGCCTCGGAGGGGACGGTGAAAAACTGTTTTTT. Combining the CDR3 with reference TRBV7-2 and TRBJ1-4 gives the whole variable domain GAGVSQSPSNKVTEKGKDVELRCDPISGHTALYWYRQSLGQGLEFLIYFQGNSAPDKSGLPSDRFSAERTGGSVSTLTIQRTQQEDSAVYLCASSLGGDGEKLFFGSGTQLSVL.

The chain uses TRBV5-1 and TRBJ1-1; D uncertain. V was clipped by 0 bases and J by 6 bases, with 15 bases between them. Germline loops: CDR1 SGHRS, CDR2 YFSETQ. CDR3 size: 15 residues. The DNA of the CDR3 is TGCGCCAGCAGCTTGGGGGTTGGGTCGGGCGCTGAAGCTTTCTTT. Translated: CASSLGVGSGAEAFF.

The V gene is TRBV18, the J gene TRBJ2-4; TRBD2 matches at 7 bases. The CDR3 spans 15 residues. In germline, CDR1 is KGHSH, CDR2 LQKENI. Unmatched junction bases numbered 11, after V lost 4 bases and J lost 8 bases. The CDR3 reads CASSLLRGERYIQYF. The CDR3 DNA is TGTGCCAGCTCACTACTTCGGGGGGAGCGGTACATTCAGTACTTC.

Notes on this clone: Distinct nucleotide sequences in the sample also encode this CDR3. In DNA, the CDR3 is TGCGCCAGCAGCCCGGACAGGGACTATGGCTACACCTTC. This gives the protein CASSPDRDYGYTF. The genes are TRBV5-1 and TRBJ1-2; TRBD1 matches 8 bases. The CDR3 length is 13 residues. CDR1 SGHRS and CDR2 YFSETQ come from the germline V gene. Trimming removed 4 bases from V and 3 bases from J; junction bases left unmatched: 2.

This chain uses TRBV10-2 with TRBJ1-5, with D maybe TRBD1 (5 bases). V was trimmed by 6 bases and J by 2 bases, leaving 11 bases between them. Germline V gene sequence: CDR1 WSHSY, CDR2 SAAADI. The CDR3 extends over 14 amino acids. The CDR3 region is CASSMAQGNQPQHF. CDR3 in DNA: TGCGCCAGCAGCATGGCACAGGGCAATCAGCCCCAGCATTTT.

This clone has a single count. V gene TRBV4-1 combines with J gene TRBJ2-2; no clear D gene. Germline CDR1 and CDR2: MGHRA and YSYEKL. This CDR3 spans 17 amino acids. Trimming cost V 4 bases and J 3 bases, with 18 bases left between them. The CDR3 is CASSPRASLADTGELFF. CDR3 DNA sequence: TGCGCCAGCAGCCCTCGGGCCTCCCTCGCGGACACCGGGGAGCTGTTTTTT.

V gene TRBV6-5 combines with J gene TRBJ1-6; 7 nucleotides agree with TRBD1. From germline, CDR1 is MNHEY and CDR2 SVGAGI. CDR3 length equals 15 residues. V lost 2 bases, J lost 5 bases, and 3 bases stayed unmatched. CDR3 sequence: CASSYGTENNSPLHF. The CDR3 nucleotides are TGTGCCAGCAGTTACGGGACAGAGAATAATTCACCCCTCCACTTT.

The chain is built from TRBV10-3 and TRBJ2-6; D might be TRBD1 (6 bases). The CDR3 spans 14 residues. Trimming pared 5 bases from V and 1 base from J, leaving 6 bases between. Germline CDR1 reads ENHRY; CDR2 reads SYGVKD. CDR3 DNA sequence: TGTGCCATCAGTACAGGGTCTGGGGCCAACGTCCTGACTTTC. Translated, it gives CAISTGSGANVLTF.

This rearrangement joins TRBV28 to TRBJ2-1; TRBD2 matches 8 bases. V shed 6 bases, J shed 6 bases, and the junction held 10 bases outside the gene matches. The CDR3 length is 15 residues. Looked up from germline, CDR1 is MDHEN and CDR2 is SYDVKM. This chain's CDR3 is CASRLPGLGVNEQFF. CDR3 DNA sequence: TGTGCCAGCAGACTACCGGGACTAGGGGTCAATGAGCAGTTCTTC.

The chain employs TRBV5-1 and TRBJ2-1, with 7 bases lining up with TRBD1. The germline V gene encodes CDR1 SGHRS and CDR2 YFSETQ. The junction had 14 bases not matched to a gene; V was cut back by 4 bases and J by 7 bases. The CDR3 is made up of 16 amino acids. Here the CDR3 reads CASSPSSRDRWNEQFF. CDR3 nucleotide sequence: TGCGCCAGCAGCCCCTCAAGCCGGGACAGATGGAATGAGCAGTTCTTC.

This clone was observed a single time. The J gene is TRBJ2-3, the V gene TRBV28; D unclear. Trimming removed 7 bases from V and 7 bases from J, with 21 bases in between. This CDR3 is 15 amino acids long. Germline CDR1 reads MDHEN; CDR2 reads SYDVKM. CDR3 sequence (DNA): TGTGCCAGCACCCCGGGCCACCAGATCTCAAATACGCAGTATTTT. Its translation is CASTPGHQISNTQYF.

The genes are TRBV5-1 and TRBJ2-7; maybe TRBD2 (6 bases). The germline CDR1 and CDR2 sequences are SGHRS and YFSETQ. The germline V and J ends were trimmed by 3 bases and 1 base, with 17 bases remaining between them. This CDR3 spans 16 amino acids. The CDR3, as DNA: TGCGCCAGCAGCTCTGGAGGGGCAGGGATATCCTACGAGCAGTACTTC. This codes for CASSSGGAGISYEQYF.

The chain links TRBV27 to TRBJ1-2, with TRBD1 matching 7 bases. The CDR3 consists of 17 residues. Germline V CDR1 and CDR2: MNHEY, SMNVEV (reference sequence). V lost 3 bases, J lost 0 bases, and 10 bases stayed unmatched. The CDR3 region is CASSFLTTGSANYGYTF. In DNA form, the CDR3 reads TGTGCCAGCAGTTTCTTGACGACAGGGAGCGCTAACTATGGCTACACCTTC.

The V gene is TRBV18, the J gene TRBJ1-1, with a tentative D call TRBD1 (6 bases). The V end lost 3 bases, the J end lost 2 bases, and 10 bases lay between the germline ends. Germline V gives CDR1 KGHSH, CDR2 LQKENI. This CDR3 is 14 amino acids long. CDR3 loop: CASSPGQKNTEAFF. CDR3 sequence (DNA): TGTGCCAGCTCACCCGGACAGAAAAACACTGAAGCTTTCTTT.

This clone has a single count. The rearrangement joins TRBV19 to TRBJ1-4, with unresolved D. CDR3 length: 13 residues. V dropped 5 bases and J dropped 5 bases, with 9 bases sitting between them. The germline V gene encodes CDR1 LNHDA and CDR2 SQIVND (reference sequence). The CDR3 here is CASSEDGNEKLFF. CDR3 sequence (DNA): TGTGCCAGTAGTGAGGACGGAAATGAAAAACTGTTTTTT.

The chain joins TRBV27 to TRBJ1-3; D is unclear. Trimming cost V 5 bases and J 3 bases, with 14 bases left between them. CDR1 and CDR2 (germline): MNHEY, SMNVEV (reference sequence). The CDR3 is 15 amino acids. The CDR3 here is CASSPLTTGGNTIYF. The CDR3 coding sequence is TGTGCCAGCAGTCCGTTAACCACCGGTGGAAACACCATATATTTT.

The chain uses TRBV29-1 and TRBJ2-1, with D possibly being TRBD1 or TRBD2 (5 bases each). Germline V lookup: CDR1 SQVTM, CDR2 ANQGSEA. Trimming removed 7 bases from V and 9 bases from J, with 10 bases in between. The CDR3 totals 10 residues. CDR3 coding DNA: TGCAGCGGTGGGGGAAGTGAGCAGTTCTTC. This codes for CSGGGSEQFF.

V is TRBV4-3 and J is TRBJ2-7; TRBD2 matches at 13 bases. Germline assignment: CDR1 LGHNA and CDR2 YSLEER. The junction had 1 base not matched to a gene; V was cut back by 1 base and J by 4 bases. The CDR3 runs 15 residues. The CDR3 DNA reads TGCGCCAGCAGCCAAGGGACTAGCGGGGGTTACGAGCAGTACTTC. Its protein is CASSQGTSGGYEQYF.

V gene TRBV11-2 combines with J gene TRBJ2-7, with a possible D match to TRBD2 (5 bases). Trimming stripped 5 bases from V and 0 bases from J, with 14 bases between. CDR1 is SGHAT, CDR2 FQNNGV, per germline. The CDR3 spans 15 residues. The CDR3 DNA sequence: TGTGCCAGCAGCCGCCGCCCCGACTACTCCTACGAGCAGTACTTC. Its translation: CASSRRPDYSYEQYF. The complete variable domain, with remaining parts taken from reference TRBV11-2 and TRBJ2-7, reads EAGVAQSPRYKIIEKRQSVAFWCNPISGHATLYWYQQILGQGPKLLIQFQNNGVVDDSQLPKDRFSAERLKGVDSTLKIQPAKLEDSAVYLCASSRRPDYSYEQYFGPGTRLTVT.

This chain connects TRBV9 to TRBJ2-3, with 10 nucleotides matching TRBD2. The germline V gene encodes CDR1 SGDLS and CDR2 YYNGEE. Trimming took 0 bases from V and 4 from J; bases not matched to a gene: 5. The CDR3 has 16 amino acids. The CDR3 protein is CASSVGGTSAADTQYF. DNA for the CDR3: TGTGCCAGCAGCGTAGGCGGGACTAGCGCAGCAGATACGCAGTATTTT.

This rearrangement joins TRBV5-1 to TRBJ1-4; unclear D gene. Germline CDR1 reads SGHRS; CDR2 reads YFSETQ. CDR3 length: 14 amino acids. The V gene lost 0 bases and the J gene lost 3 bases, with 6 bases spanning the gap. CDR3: CASSLVSANEKLFF. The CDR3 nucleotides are TGCGCCAGCAGCTTGGTCTCGGCTAATGAAAAACTGTTTTTT.

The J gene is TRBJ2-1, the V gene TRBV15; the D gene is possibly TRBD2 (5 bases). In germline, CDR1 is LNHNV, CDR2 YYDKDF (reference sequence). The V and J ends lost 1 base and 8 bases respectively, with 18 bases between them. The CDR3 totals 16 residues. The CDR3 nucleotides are TGTGCCACCAGCAGAGCTTCTGCGGCGGGTGGGCATGAGCAGTTCTTC. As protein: CATSRASAAGGHEQFF.

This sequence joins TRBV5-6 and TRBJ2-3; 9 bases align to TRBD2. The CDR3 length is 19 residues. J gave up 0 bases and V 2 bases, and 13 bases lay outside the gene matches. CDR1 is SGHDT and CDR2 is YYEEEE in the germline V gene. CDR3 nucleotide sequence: TGTGCCAGCAGCTTAGAGGGGGCGCCTAGCGGGATTAGCACAGATACGCAGTATTTT. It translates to CASSLEGAPSGISTDTQYF.

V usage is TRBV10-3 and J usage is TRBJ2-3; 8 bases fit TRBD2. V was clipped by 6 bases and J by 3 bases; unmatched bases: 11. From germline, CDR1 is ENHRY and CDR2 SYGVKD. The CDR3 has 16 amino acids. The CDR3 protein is CAISRSGGVSTDTQYF. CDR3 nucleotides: TGTGCCATCAGCAGAAGCGGGGGAGTTTCGACAGATACGCAGTATTTT.

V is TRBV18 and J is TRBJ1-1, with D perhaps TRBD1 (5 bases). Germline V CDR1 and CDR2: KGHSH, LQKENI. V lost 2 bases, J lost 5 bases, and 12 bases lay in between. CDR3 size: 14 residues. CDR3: CASSPGPRGTEAFF. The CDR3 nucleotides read TGTGCCAGCTCACCAGGGCCAAGGGGAACTGAAGCTTTCTTT.

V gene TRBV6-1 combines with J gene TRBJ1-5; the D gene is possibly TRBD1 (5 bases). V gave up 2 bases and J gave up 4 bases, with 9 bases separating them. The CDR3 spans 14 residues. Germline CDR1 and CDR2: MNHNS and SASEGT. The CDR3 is CASSETWGNQPQHF. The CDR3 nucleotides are TGTGCCAGCAGTGAAACCTGGGGGAATCAGCCCCAGCATTTT.